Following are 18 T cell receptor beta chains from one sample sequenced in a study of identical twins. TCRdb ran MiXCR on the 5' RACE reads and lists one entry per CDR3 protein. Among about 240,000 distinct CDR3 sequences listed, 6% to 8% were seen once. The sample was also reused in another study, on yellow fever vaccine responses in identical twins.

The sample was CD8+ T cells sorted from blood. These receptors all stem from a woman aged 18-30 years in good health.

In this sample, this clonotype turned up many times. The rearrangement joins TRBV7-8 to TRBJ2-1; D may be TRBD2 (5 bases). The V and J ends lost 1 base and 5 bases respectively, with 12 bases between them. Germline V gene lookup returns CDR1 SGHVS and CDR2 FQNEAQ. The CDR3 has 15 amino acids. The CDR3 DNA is TGTGCCAGCAGCTTAGGTCTAGCTGATGACAATGAGCAGTTCTTC. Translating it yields CASSLGLADDNEQFF.

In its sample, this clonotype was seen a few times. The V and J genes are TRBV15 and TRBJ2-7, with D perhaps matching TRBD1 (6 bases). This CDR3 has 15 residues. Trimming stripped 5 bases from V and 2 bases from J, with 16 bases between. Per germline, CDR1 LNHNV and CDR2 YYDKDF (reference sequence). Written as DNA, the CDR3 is TGTGCCACCAGCTACGACAGGTTGGGACCCTACGAGCAGTACTTC. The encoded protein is CATSYDRLGPYEQYF.

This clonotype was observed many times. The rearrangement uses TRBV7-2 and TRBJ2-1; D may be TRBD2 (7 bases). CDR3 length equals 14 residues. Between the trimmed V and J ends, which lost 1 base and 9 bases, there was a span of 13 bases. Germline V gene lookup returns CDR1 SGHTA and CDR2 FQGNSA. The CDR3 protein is CASSLGGGGSEQFF. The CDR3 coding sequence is TGTGCCAGCAGCTTAGGGGGAGGGGGGAGTGAGCAGTTCTTC.

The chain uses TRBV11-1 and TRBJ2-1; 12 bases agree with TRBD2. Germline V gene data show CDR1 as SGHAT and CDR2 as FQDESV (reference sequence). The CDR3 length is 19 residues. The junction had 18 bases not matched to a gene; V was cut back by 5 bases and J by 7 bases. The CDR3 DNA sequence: TGTGCCAGCAGCACCGGGACTAGCGGGTCCTCAGTGCGGTTTAATGAGCAGTTCTTC. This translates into CASSTGTSGSSVRFNEQFF. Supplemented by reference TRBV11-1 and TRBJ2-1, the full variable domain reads EAEVAQSPRYKITEKSQAVAFWCDPISGHATLYWYRQILGQGPELLVQFQDESVVDDSQLPKDRFSAERLKGVDSTLKIQPAELGDSAMYLCASSTGTSGSSVRFNEQFFGPGTRLTVL.

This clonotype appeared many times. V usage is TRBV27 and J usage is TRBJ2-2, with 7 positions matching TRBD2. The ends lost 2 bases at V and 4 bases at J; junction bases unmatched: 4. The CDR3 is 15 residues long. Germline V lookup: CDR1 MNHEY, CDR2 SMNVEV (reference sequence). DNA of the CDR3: TGTGCCAGCAGTTTACGGGGGAGGGTCACCGGGGAGCTGTTTTTT. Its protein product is CASSLRGRVTGELFF.

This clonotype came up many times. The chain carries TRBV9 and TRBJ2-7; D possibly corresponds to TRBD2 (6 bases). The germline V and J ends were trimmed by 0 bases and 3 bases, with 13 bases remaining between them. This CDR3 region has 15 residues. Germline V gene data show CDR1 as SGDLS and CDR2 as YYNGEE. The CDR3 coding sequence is TGTGCCAGCAGCGTAGACGGGAGTAAGCGCTACGAGCAGTACTTC. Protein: CASSVDGSKRYEQYF. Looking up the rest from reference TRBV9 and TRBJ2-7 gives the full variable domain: DSGVTQTPKHLITATGQRVTLRCSPRSGDLSVYWYQQSLDQGLQFLIQYYNGEERAKGNILERFSAQQFPDLHSELNLSSLELGDSALYFCASSVDGSKRYEQYFGPGTRLTVT.

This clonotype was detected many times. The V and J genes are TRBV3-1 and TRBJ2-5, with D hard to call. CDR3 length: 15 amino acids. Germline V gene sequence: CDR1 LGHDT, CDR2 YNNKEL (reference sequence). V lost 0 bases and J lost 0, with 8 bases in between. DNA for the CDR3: TGTGCCAGCAGCCAAGATAGACACAACCAAGAGACCCAGTACTTC. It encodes CASSQDRHNQETQYF.

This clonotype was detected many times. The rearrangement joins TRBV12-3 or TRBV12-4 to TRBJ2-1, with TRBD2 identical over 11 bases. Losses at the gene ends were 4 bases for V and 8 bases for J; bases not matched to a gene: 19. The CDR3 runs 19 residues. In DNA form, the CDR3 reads TGTGCCAGCAGTTCCCGACAGGGTCTTAAACTAGCGGGAGTTGATGAGCAGTTCTTC. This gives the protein CASSSRQGLKLAGVDEQFF.

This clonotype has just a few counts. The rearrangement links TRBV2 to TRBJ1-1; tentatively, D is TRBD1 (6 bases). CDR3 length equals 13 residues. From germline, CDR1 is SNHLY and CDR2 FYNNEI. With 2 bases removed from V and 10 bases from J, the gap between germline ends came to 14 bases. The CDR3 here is CASSEPQGPGAFF. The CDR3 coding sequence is TGTGCCAGCAGTGAACCACAGGGCCCCGGAGCTTTCTTT.

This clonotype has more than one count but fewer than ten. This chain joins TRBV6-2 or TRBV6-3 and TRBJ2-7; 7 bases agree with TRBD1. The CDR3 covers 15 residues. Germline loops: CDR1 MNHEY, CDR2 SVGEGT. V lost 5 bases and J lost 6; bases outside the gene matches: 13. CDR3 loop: CASSKTPRGNSEQYV. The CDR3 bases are TGTGCCAGCAGTAAAACCCCCAGGGGGAACTCCGAGCAGTACGTC.

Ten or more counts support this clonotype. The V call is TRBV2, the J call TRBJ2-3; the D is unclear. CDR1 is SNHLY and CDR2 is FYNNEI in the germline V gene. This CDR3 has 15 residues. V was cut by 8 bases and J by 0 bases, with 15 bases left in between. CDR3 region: CASPKPGSSTDTQYF. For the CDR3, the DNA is TGTGCCAGCCCAAAGCCGGGCTCTAGCACAGATACGCAGTATTTT.

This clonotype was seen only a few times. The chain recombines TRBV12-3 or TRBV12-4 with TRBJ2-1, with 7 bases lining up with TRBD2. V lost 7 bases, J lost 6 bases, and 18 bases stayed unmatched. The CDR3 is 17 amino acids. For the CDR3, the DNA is TGTGCCAGCACCAGACTTCGGTCGGCGGGAGTATTCAATGAGCAGTTCTTC. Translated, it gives CASTRLRSAGVFNEQFF.

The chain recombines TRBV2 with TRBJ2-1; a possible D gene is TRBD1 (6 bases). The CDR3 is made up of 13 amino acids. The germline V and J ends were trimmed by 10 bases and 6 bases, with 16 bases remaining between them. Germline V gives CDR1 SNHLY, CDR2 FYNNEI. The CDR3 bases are TGTGCCAATTACCCGGACAGTTCCAATGAGCAGTTCTTC. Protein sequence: CANYPDSSNEQFF.

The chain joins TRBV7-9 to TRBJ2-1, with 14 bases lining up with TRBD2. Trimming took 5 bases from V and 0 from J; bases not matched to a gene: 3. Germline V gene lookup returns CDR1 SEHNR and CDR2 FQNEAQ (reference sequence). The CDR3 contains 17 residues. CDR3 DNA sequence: TGTGCCAGCAGCACGGGACTAGCGGGAGTCTCCTACAATGAGCAGTTCTTC. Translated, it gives CASSTGLAGVSYNEQFF.

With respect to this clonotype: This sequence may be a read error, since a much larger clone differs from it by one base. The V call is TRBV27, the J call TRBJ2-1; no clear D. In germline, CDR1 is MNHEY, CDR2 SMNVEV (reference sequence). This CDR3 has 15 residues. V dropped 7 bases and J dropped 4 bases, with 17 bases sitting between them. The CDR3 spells CASILDESRYNEQFF. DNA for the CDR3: TGTGCCAGCATTCTTGACGAGAGTAGGTACAATGAGCAGTTCTTC.

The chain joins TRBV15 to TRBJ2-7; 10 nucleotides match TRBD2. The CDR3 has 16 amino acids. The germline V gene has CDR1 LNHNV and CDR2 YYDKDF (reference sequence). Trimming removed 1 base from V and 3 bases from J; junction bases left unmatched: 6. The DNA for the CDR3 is TGTGCCACCAGCAGAGCGCTAGCGGGAGCGTACTACGAGCAGTACTTC. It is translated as CATSRALAGAYYEQYF.

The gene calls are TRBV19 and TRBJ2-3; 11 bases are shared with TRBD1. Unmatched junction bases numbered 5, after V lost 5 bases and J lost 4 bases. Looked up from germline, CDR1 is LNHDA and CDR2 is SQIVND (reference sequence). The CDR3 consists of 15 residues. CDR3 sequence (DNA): TGTGCCAGTAGTGCCTGGACAGGGGGCGCAGATACGCAGTATTTT. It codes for CASSAWTGGADTQYF.

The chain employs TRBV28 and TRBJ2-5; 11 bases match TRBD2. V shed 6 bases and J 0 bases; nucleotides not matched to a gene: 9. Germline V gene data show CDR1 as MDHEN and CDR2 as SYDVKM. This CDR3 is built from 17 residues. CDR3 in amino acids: CASSLGTSGEYQETQYF. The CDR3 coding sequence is TGTGCCAGCAGCTTAGGGACTAGCGGAGAGTACCAAGAGACCCAGTACTTC.